A selection of T cell receptor beta chains follows, all from one sample in a study of T cells in Graves' hyperthyroidism and ophthalmopathy. Each CDR3 protein gets one entry after TCRdb re-called the multiplex PCR reads with MiXCR. The sample gives roughly 740,000 distinct CDR3 sequences, 16% of which show up once; 8.4% is in the top ten. The sample consisted of blood. Every receptor here comes from a man between 18 and 29 years old with Graves' hyperthyroidism. Both conserved end residues are part of each CDR3. D genes are given only for firm matches. Clone sizes are given selectively: once, few, many, or a class where the clone is expanded.

j_gene: TRBJ1-6
v_gene: TRBV12-3/TRBV12-4
abundance: many
d_gene: NA
CDR3aa: CASSRGRWNSPLHF
CDR3nt: TGTGCCAGCAGCCGGGGGAGGTGGAATTCACCCCTCCACTTT

j_gene: TRBJ2-1
v_gene: TRBV4-1
abundance: once
d_gene: TRBD2
CDR3aa: CASSQDLAGDNEQFF
CDR3nt: TGCGCCAGCAGCCAAGACCTAGCGGGAGACAATGAGCAGTTCTTC

j_gene: TRBJ2-2
v_gene: TRBV29-1
abundance: few
d_gene: NA
CDR3aa: CSVGYTGELFF
CDR3nt: TGCAGCGTGGGGTATACCGGGGAGCTGTTTTTT

j_gene: TRBJ2-1
v_gene: TRBV4-2
abundance: NA
d_gene: TRBD2
CDR3aa: CASSPLIAGNEQFF
CDR3nt: TGTGCCAGCAGCCCACTAATAGCGGGAAATGAGCAGTTCTTC

j_gene: TRBJ2-1
v_gene: TRBV7-6
abundance: NA
d_gene: NA
CDR3aa: CASSAYIEQFF
CDR3nt: TGTGCCAGCAGCGCATACATTGAGCAGTTCTTC

j_gene: TRBJ2-7
v_gene: TRBV15
abundance: NA
d_gene: TRBD2
CDR3aa: CATSKETSGSYEQYF
CDR3nt: TGTGCCACCAGCAAGGAGACTAGCGGCTCCTACGAGCAGTACTTC

j_gene: TRBJ2-3
v_gene: TRBV28
abundance: many
d_gene: TRBD2
CDR3aa: CASRPLSTSGSDTQYF
CDR3nt: TGTGCCAGCAGGCCCCTGTCGACTAGCGGGAGTGATACGCAGTATTTT

j_gene: TRBJ2-3
v_gene: TRBV5-1
abundance: few
d_gene: NA
CDR3aa: CASSFRQDSTDTQYF
CDR3nt: TGCGCCAGCAGCTTTCGACAGGACAGCACAGATACGCAGTATTTT

j_gene: TRBJ2-3
v_gene: TRBV7-9
abundance: many
d_gene: NA
CDR3aa: CASSLGGSLTDTQYF
CDR3nt: TGTGCCAGCAGCTTAGGGGGATCCCTCACAGATACGCAGTATTTT

j_gene: TRBJ2-3
v_gene: TRBV10-3
abundance: NA
d_gene: NA
CDR3aa: CAITDSSTDTQYF
CDR3nt: TGTGCCATCACGGACTCGAGCACAGATACGCAGTATTTT

j_gene: TRBJ2-7
v_gene: TRBV27
abundance: many
d_gene: NA
CDR3aa: CASSVSDGPNEQYF
CDR3nt: TGTGCCAGCAGTGTCTCGGACGGTCCCAACGAGCAGTACTTC

j_gene: TRBJ2-1
v_gene: TRBV6-2/TRBV6-3
abundance: many
d_gene: TRBD2
CDR3aa: CASSSLSGTSGRNEQFF
CDR3nt: TGTGCCAGCAGTTCCCTCTCCGGGACTAGCGGGAGGAATGAGCAGTTCTTC

j_gene: TRBJ2-1
v_gene: TRBV19
abundance: NA
d_gene: NA
CDR3aa: CASSPEESGPLNEQFF
CDR3nt: TGTGCCAGTAGTCCGGAAGAGAGCGGTCCACTGAATGAGCAGTTCTTC

j_gene: TRBJ2-1
v_gene: TRBV11-2
abundance: once
d_gene: NA
CDR3aa: CASSPDPLVGDNEQFF
CDR3nt: TGTGCCAGCAGCCCGGATCCCCTTGTTGGCGACAATGAGCAGTTCTTC

j_gene: TRBJ1-1
v_gene: TRBV19
abundance: NA
d_gene: NA
CDR3aa: CASSSFGGNTEAFF
CDR3nt: TGTGCCAGTAGTTCCTTTGGGGGGAACACTGAAGCTTTCTTT

j_gene: TRBJ1-1
v_gene: TRBV2
abundance: many
d_gene: NA
CDR3aa: CASNKGGLNTEAFF
CDR3nt: TGTGCCAGCAATAAAGGGGGGCTGAACACTGAAGCTTTCTTT

j_gene: TRBJ1-3
v_gene: TRBV2
abundance: many
d_gene: TRBD1
CDR3aa: CASRPTGAESNTIYF
CDR3nt: TGTGCCAGCAGACCGACAGGGGCAGAGTCAAACACCATATATTTT

j_gene: TRBJ1-1
v_gene: TRBV2
abundance: many
d_gene: NA
CDR3aa: CATLDAAMNTEAFF
CDR3nt: TGTGCCACCCTGGACGCAGCCATGAACACTGAAGCTTTCTTT

j_gene: TRBJ2-7
v_gene: TRBV5-1
abundance: many
d_gene: TRBD1
CDR3aa: CASSTGTGDEQYF
CDR3nt: TGCGCCAGCAGCACCGGGACAGGGGACGAGCAGTACTTC

j_gene: TRBJ2-3
v_gene: TRBV20-1
abundance: NA
d_gene: NA
CDR3aa: CSARSGGHSTDTQYF
CDR3nt: TGCAGTGCTAGGTCCGGAGGGCACTCCACAGATACGCAGTATTTT

j_gene: TRBJ2-7
v_gene: TRBV7-6
abundance: many
d_gene: TRBD1
CDR3aa: CASSLAGDSFYEQYF
CDR3nt: TGTGCCAGCAGCTTAGCGGGGGACAGTTTCTACGAGCAGTACTTC

j_gene: TRBJ2-1
v_gene: TRBV15
abundance: few
d_gene: NA
CDR3aa: CATSRDAGEDYGYNEQFF
CDR3nt: TGTGCCACCAGCAGAGATGCGGGTGAGGACTATGGATACAATGAGCAGTTCTTC

j_gene: TRBJ2-2
v_gene: TRBV12-5
abundance: few
d_gene: TRBD2
CDR3aa: CASGLSLAAPPGGELFF
CDR3nt: TGTGCTAGTGGTTTGTCCCTAGCGGCCCCCCCGGGCGGGGAGCTGTTTTTT

j_gene: TRBJ2-5
v_gene: TRBV4-2
abundance: NA
d_gene: NA
CDR3aa: CASSSRRSETQYF
CDR3nt: TGTGCCAGCAGCAGCCGGCGGTCAGAGACCCAGTACTTC

j_gene: TRBJ2-3
v_gene: TRBV30
abundance: many
d_gene: NA
CDR3aa: CAWSRRGSGDTQYF
CDR3nt: TGTGCCTGGAGTCGGCGAGGGAGCGGAGATACGCAGTATTTT

j_gene: TRBJ1-1
v_gene: TRBV3-1
abundance: few
d_gene: NA
CDR3aa: CASSGEGGEAFF
CDR3nt: TGTGCCAGCAGCGGAGAGGGGGGCGAAGCTTTCTTT

j_gene: TRBJ2-2
v_gene: TRBV12-3/TRBV12-4
abundance: many
d_gene: TRBD1
CDR3aa: CASRPGQGRNTGELFF
CDR3nt: TGTGCCAGCAGGCCGGGACAGGGACGCAACACCGGGGAGCTGTTTTTT

j_gene: TRBJ2-1
v_gene: TRBV28
abundance: many
d_gene: TRBD2
CDR3aa: CASSWTSGNEQFF
CDR3nt: TGTGCCAGCTCATGGACTAGCGGAAATGAGCAGTTCTTC

j_gene: TRBJ1-5
v_gene: TRBV28
abundance: many
d_gene: TRBD1
CDR3aa: CASSDRALKDSNQPQHF
CDR3nt: TGTGCCAGCTCCGACAGGGCCCTCAAAGATAGCAATCAGCCCCAGCATTTT

j_gene: TRBJ2-3
v_gene: TRBV28
abundance: many
d_gene: TRBD2
CDR3aa: CASSFPPSGSSGTDTQYF
CDR3nt: TGTGCCAGCAGTTTCCCCCCCAGCGGGAGCAGTGGCACAGATACGCAGTATTTT

j_gene: TRBJ2-7
v_gene: TRBV15
abundance: few
d_gene: TRBD2
CDR3aa: CATSRGLGGYLAGDPYEQYF
CDR3nt: TGTGCCACCAGCAGAGGCCTGGGAGGATACTTAGCGGGAGATCCCTACGAGCAGTACTTC

j_gene: TRBJ2-1
v_gene: TRBV20-1
abundance: NA
d_gene: TRBD2
CDR3aa: CSARGGGREGHQFF
CDR3nt: TGCAGTGCTAGAGGAGGGGGACGGGAGGGCCACCAGTTCTTC

j_gene: TRBJ2-1
v_gene: TRBV24-1
abundance: few
d_gene: TRBD2
CDR3aa: CATSGLAGPSYNEQFF
CDR3nt: TGTGCCACCTCGGGACTAGCGGGGCCCTCCTACAATGAGCAGTTCTTC

j_gene: TRBJ2-6
v_gene: TRBV12-5
abundance: NA
d_gene: NA
CDR3aa: CASGLVSSGSGANVLTF
CDR3nt: TGTGCTAGTGGTTTGGTATCCTCGGGGTCCGGGGCCAACGTCCTGACTTTC

j_gene: TRBJ1-4
v_gene: TRBV28
abundance: NA
d_gene: TRBD1
CDR3aa: CASSRGQGAMRNEKLFF
CDR3nt: TGTGCCAGCAGCCGGGGACAGGGGGCTATGAGAAATGAAAAACTGTTTTTT

j_gene: TRBJ1-3
v_gene: TRBV5-8
abundance: NA
d_gene: NA
CDR3aa: CASSPRNAGTTLSGNTIYF
CDR3nt: TGTGCCAGCAGCCCAAGAAACGCAGGCACGACTCTCTCTGGAAACACCATATATTTT

j_gene: TRBJ2-3
v_gene: TRBV20-1
abundance: many
d_gene: TRBD2
CDR3aa: CSAAGLAGGYTDTQYF
CDR3nt: TGCAGTGCGGCGGGACTAGCGGGAGGATACACAGATACGCAGTATTTT

j_gene: TRBJ2-1
v_gene: TRBV20-1
abundance: NA
d_gene: NA
CDR3aa: CSARALGTIINEQFF
CDR3nt: TGCAGTGCTAGAGCCCTCGGGACCATCATCAATGAGCAGTTCTTC

j_gene: TRBJ2-1
v_gene: TRBV12-3/TRBV12-4
abundance: many
d_gene: NA
CDR3aa: CASSPSDRYNEQFF
CDR3nt: TGTGCCAGCAGTCCTTCGGATCGGTACAATGAGCAGTTCTTC

j_gene: TRBJ1-1
v_gene: TRBV15
abundance: many
d_gene: NA
CDR3aa: CATSRSGRNTEAFF
CDR3nt: TGTGCCACCAGCAGATCAGGCAGGAACACTGAAGCTTTCTTT

j_gene: TRBJ2-1
v_gene: TRBV20-1
abundance: many
d_gene: NA
CDR3aa: CSAQVGSYNEQFF
CDR3nt: TGCAGTGCCCAGGTCGGGTCCTACAATGAGCAGTTCTTC

j_gene: TRBJ2-1
v_gene: TRBV9
abundance: NA
d_gene: NA
CDR3aa: CASSHPVTGFRYNEQFF
CDR3nt: TGTGCCAGCAGCCACCCCGTAACAGGCTTCAGATACAATGAGCAGTTCTTC

j_gene: TRBJ2-2
v_gene: TRBV12-3/TRBV12-4
abundance: NA
d_gene: NA
CDR3aa: CASRGGWDVGELFF
CDR3nt: TGTGCCAGCCGTGGCGGCTGGGATGTCGGGGAGCTGTTTTTT

j_gene: TRBJ1-3
v_gene: TRBV28
abundance: NA
d_gene: NA
CDR3aa: CASSNGVVTGNTIYF
CDR3nt: TGTGCCAGCAGCAACGGTGTAGTGACTGGAAACACCATATATTTT

j_gene: TRBJ2-7
v_gene: TRBV6-1
abundance: few
d_gene: TRBD2
CDR3aa: CASSEGTSGRKVEQYF
CDR3nt: TGTGCCAGCAGTGAAGGAACTAGCGGGAGGAAAGTCGAGCAGTACTTC